These 29 T cell receptor beta chains share one sample of origin, sequenced in a study of OX40 agonist ivuxolimab in advanced cancers. TCRdb's copy holds only in-frame clones and misses some; the assay was immunoSEQ multiplex PCR. There are more than 80,000 clones in the sample; 87% occur only once, and approximately 1.5% lies in the top ten. The sequenced sample was CD4+ or CD8+ T cells sorted from blood, obtained in a trial of the OX40 agonist ivuxolimab. The source is an adult with an advanced solid tumor such as melanoma, head and neck, liver or kidney cancer.

On this clone itself: Sequence at one end of the junction differs from germline and may be a read error. CDR3 DNA sequence: TGTGCCAGCTCACCATTAGGGACAGGGTCCTCCGAGCAGTACTTC. Amino acids: CASSPLGTGSSEQYF. The rearrangement links TRBV18 to TRBJ2-7, with 9 bases matching TRBD1. The CDR3 is made up of 15 amino acids. Germline assignment: CDR1 KGHSH and CDR2 LQKENI. The full variable domain, in which reference TRBV18 and TRBJ2-7 provide the parts outside the CDR3, is NAGVMQNPRHLVRRRGQEARLRCSPMKGHSHVYWYRQLPEEGLKFMVYLQKENIIDESGMPKERFSAEFPKEGPSILRIQQVVRGDSAAYFCASSPLGTGSSEQYFGPGTRLTVT.

The chain uses TRBV7-3 and TRBJ1-2; D is possibly TRBD1 (6 bases). V was clipped by 5 bases and J by 0 bases, with 31 bases between them. CDR1 and CDR2 (germline): SGHTA, FQGTGA. The CDR3 totals 21 residues. CDR3 DNA: TGTGCCAGCAGCCCGTGGAGACCGAGGACAGTCAAGGGGGGTGCTAACTATGGCTACACCTTC. Translated, it gives CASSPWRPRTVKGGANYGYTF.

This clone was seen a few times. The chain carries TRBV18 and TRBJ1-1; D remains ambiguous. Trimming left V 2 bases short and J 5 bases short, with 3 bases between. CDR1 is KGHSH and CDR2 is LQKENI in the germline V gene. The CDR3 sequence is 11 residues long. The CDR3 spells CASSPETEAFF. CDR3 coding DNA: TGTGCCAGCTCACCAGAAACTGAAGCTTTCTTT.

The chain links TRBV9 to TRBJ2-1; 7 nucleotides agree with TRBD1. Unmatched junction bases numbered 3, after V lost 2 bases and J lost 4 bases. CDR3 length equals 14 residues. CDR1 and CDR2 (germline): SGDLS, YYNGEE. The CDR3, as DNA: TGTGCCAGCAGCGTGACAGGGCAGTACAATGAGCAGTTCTTC. This encodes CASSVTGQYNEQFF.

The chain is built from TRBV14 and TRBJ2-3; TRBD2 aligns across 8 bases. The CDR3 contains 16 residues. Losses at the gene ends were 2 bases for V and 6 bases for J; bases not matched to a gene: 10. CDR1 is SGHDN and CDR2 is FVKESK in the germline V gene. The CDR3 DNA reads as TGTGCCAGCAGCCAATTAGGACTAGCTTCGTGGGATACGCAGTATTTT. It specifies CASSQLGLASWDTQYF.

The chain employs TRBV6-1 and TRBJ2-7, with D uncertain. The CDR3 covers 10 residues. Trimming shortened V by 8 bases and J by 6 bases, and 8 bases separated the two germline ends. From germline, CDR1 is MNHNS and CDR2 SASEGT. The CDR3 region has the DNA TGTGCCAGCGCAAGGACCGAGCAGTACTTC. Translated, it gives CASARTEQYF.

This clone was counted a single time. This rearrangement joins TRBV6-1 to TRBJ2-1, with D perhaps given as TRBD1 or TRBD2 (5 bases each). CDR3 length equals 13 residues. The V end was cut by 2 bases, the J end by 9 bases, with 11 bases between. Germline V lookup: CDR1 MNHNS, CDR2 SASEGT. CDR3 DNA: TGTGCCAGCAGTGAACAGGGCCGGGGTGAGCAGTTCTTC. It codes for CASSEQGRGEQFF.

V gene TRBV11-2 combines with J gene TRBJ2-7, with D possibly matching TRBD2 (6 bases). This CDR3 has 15 amino acids. Germline CDR1 SGHAT, CDR2 FQNNGV. V was pared by 7 bases and J by 0 bases, with 16 bases between. The CDR3 loop reads CASTRRGPSSYEQYF. CDR3 in DNA: TGTGCCAGCACACGGAGGGGACCGAGCTCCTACGAGCAGTACTTC.

The rearrangement uses TRBV30 and TRBJ2-5, with a tentative D call TRBD2 (5 bases). Trimming left V 2 bases short and J 7 bases short, with 14 bases between. The CDR3 length is 13 residues. The germline V gene has CDR1 GTSNPN and CDR2 SVGIG (reference sequence). The CDR3 sequence: CAWSPLIGGTQYF. The CDR3 nucleotides read TGTGCCTGGAGTCCCCTTATAGGAGGGACCCAGTACTTC.

This clone was counted once. V usage is TRBV5-4 and J usage is TRBJ2-2, with TRBD2 as a possible D gene (6 bases). Looked up from germline, CDR1 is SGHNT and CDR2 is YYREEE (reference sequence). This CDR3 has 15 residues. The germline V and J ends were trimmed by 3 bases and 7 bases, with 16 bases remaining between them. CDR3 in DNA: TGTGCCAGCAGCTCTGAGGGAGGCTCGGTCGGGGAGCTGTTTTTT. Its translation: CASSSEGGSVGELFF.

V is TRBV5-1 and J is TRBJ1-2, with TRBD1 matching over 7 bases. Germline-derived CDR1 and CDR2 are SGHRS and YFSETQ. Trimming took 3 bases from V and 5 from J; bases not matched to a gene: 7. CDR3 size: 14 residues. CDR3 residues: CASSSPDRVYGYTF. As DNA, the CDR3 is TGCGCCAGCAGCTCTCCCGACAGGGTTTATGGCTACACCTTC.

The chain couples TRBV10-3 to TRBJ2-7; no firm D call. The ends were cut back, 0 bases at V and 0 bases at J, with 6 bases in the middle. The CDR3 length is 14 residues. The germline CDR1 and CDR2 sequences are ENHRY and SYGVKD. The CDR3 DNA sequence: TGTGCCATCAGTGAGTCGATGGGCTCCTACGAGCAGTACTTC. Translating it yields CAISESMGSYEQYF.

This clone was counted only a few times. This sequence joins TRBV5-1 and TRBJ1-1, with a possible D match to TRBD1 (6 bases). Trimming stripped 4 bases from V and 1 base from J, with 14 bases between. The length of the CDR3 is 15 residues. CDR1 SGHRS and CDR2 YFSETQ come from the germline V gene. The CDR3 spells CASSPKGGENTEAFF. CDR3 DNA: TGCGCCAGCAGCCCCAAAGGGGGGGAGAACACTGAAGCTTTCTTT. Filled out from reference TRBV5-1 and TRBJ1-1, the complete variable domain reads KAGVTQTPRYLIKTRGQQVTLSCSPISGHRSVSWYQQTPGQGLQFLFEYFSETQRNKGNFPGRFSGRQFSNSRSEMNVSTLELGDSALYLCASSPKGGENTEAFFGQGTRLTVV.

In this sample, this clone turned up once. This sequence joins TRBV7-2 and TRBJ1-1; D is unresolved. Germline V gene sequence: CDR1 SGHTA, CDR2 FQGNSA. Trimming removed 5 bases from V and 0 bases from J, with 13 bases in between. The CDR3 length is 15 residues. DNA of the CDR3: TGTGCCAGCAGCGAATCAGTGAGGATGAACACTGAAGCTTTCTTT. It translates to CASSESVRMNTEAFF.

The CDR3 nucleotides are TGTTCCTCCTCCTCGGGGGGGACAGGGGGCACTGAAGCTTTCTTT. It is translated as CSSSSGGTGGTEAFF. This chain uses TRBV6-6 with TRBJ1-1, with TRBD1 matching 11 bases. The CDR3 extends over 15 amino acids. CDR1 and CDR2 (germline): MNHNY, SVGAGI (reference sequence).

This sequence joins TRBV18 and TRBJ2-7; no definite D call. CDR1 is KGHSH and CDR2 is LQKENI in the germline V gene. The CDR3 covers 13 residues. Trimming removed 0 bases from V and 3 bases from J, with 6 bases in between. CDR3 bases: TGTGCCAGCTCACCACCAGCGAGCTACGAGCAGTACTTC. It yields the protein CASSPPASYEQYF.

This chain connects TRBV28 to TRBJ1-2; D is unclear. There are 12 residues in the CDR3. Germline CDR1 and CDR2: MDHEN and SYDVKM. The V end lost 6 bases, the J end lost 4 bases, and 9 bases lay between the germline ends. The CDR3 nucleotides are TGTGCCAGCAGGCCTCCTACCTATGGCTACACCTTC. As protein: CASRPPTYGYTF.

V is TRBV9 and J is TRBJ2-4; 10 bases map to TRBD1. The CDR3 is 14 residues long. CDR1 SGDLS and CDR2 YYNGEE come from the germline V gene. The J segment lost 8 bases and the V segment lost 5 bases, leaving 7 bases of the junction unmatched. CDR3: CASSLRQGADIQYF. CDR3 nucleotides: TGTGCCAGCAGTCTTAGACAGGGGGCGGACATTCAGTACTTC.

The rearrangement joins TRBV6-5 to TRBJ2-1; TRBD1 is a possible D gene (6 bases). Trimming removed 0 bases from V and 5 bases from J, with 11 bases in between. CDR3 size: 15 residues. CDR1 MNHEY and CDR2 SVGAGI come from the germline V gene. CDR3 sequence: CASSYSQGTHNEQFF. The DNA for the CDR3 is TGTGCCAGCAGTTACTCCCAGGGGACCCACAATGAGCAGTTCTTC.

The genes are TRBV6-1 and TRBJ1-4; 7 bases match TRBD1. Per germline, CDR1 MNHNS and CDR2 SASEGT. CDR3 size: 14 residues. V lost 3 bases, J lost 2 bases, and 0 bases stayed unmatched. CDR3 residues: CASSETGTNEKLFF. DNA of the CDR3: TGTGCCAGCAGTGAGACAGGGACTAATGAAAAACTGTTTTTT.

J is TRBJ1-1 and V is TRBV5-1; no clear D gene. Germline loops: CDR1 SGHRS, CDR2 YFSETQ. This CDR3 spans 14 amino acids. Trimming removed 0 bases from V and 2 bases from J, with 8 bases in between. CDR3 sequence reads: CASSLAPDNTEAFF. CDR3 DNA: TGCGCCAGCAGCTTGGCGCCAGATAACACTGAAGCTTTCTTT.

The chain joins TRBV27 to TRBJ1-2; TRBD1 matches 8 bases. This CDR3 has 15 amino acids. The junction had 11 bases not matched to a gene; V was cut back by 6 bases and J by 5 bases. Germline CDR1 MNHEY, CDR2 SMNVEV (reference sequence). The CDR3 is CASSPGGQGRYGYTF. The CDR3 region has the DNA TGTGCCAGCAGCCCAGGCGGACAGGGCCGATATGGCTACACCTTC.

This rearrangement joins TRBV5-1 to TRBJ2-1; D is unclear. CDR1 and CDR2 (germline): SGHRS, YFSETQ. Trimming stripped 0 bases from V and 0 bases from J, with 10 bases between. The CDR3 length is 16 residues. The CDR3 DNA is TGCGCCAGCAGCTTGGGGCCGGTGAGCTCCTACAATGAGCAGTTCTTC. This encodes CASSLGPVSSYNEQFF.

This chain uses TRBV4-2 with TRBJ1-5; D perhaps matches TRBD1 (6 bases). This CDR3 region has 13 residues. Between the trimmed V and J ends, which lost 2 bases and 5 bases, there was a span of 7 bases. The germline gives CDR1 LGHNA, CDR2 YNFKEQ. For the CDR3, the DNA is TGTGCCAGCAGCCAACACAGGGATCAGCCCCAGCATTTT. Its protein is CASSQHRDQPQHF.

Here the CDR3 reads CASSLEGVTEAFF. The CDR3 DNA reads as TGTGCCAGCAGCTTAGAAGGGGTCACTGAAGCTTTCTTT. This chain links TRBV7-2 with TRBJ1-1; weak D call: TRBD1 (5 bases). V shed 1 base and J shed 4 bases, with 7 bases lying between them. The CDR3 has 13 amino acids. Per germline, CDR1 SGHTA and CDR2 FQGNSA.

The rearrangement links TRBV11-2 to TRBJ1-6; D is unresolved. V was clipped by 1 base and J by 6 bases, with 7 bases between them. The CDR3 is made up of 14 amino acids. The germline V gene has CDR1 SGHAT and CDR2 FQNNGV. The CDR3 protein is CASSLVVPNSPLHF. The CDR3 DNA follows: TGTGCCAGCAGCTTAGTCGTCCCTAATTCACCCCTCCACTTT.

The rearrangement uses TRBV6-1 and TRBJ2-2, with a weak D call TRBD2 (7 bases). V lost 6 bases to trimming and J lost 3 bases, with 14 bases between them. The CDR3 loop spans 15 amino acids. Germline V gene sequence: CDR1 MNHNS, CDR2 SASEGT. CDR3 region: CASRISGGDTGELFF. CDR3 nucleotide sequence: TGTGCCAGCAGAATATCGGGGGGCGACACCGGGGAGCTGTTTTTT.

This clone was counted once. This rearrangement joins TRBV30 to TRBJ2-7; possibly TRBD1 for D (6 bases). The germline CDR1 and CDR2 sequences are GTSNPN and SVGIG (reference sequence). The CDR3 spans 15 residues. The germline V and J ends were trimmed by 2 bases and 4 bases, with 18 bases remaining between them. CDR3 nucleotide sequence: TGTGCCTGGAGTACCCGGACAGATGAGGGATACGAGCAGTACTTC. The encoded protein is CAWSTRTDEGYEQYF.

V is TRBV5-1 and J is TRBJ2-2; 8 nucleotides align to TRBD2. J was trimmed by 3 bases and V by 0 bases; bases with no gene match: 1. The CDR3 sequence is 15 residues long. Germline V CDR1 and CDR2: SGHRS, YFSETQ. CDR3 in amino acids: CASSLAGGHTGELFF. CDR3 bases: TGCGCCAGCAGCTTGGCGGGGGGGCACACCGGGGAGCTGTTTTTT.